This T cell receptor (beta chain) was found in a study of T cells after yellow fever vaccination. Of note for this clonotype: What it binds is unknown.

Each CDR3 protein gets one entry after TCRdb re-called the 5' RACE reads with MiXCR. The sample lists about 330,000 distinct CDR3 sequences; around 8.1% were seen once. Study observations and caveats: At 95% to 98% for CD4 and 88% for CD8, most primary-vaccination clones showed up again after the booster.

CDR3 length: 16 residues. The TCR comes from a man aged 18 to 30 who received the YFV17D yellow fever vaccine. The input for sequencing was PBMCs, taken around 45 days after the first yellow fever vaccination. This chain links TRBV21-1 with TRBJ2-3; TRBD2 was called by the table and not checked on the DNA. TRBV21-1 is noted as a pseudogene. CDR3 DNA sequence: TGTGCCAGCAGCAAAGCCCCCGGGGGGGCTGGAGATACGCAGTATTTT. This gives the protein CASSKAPGGAGDTQYF.